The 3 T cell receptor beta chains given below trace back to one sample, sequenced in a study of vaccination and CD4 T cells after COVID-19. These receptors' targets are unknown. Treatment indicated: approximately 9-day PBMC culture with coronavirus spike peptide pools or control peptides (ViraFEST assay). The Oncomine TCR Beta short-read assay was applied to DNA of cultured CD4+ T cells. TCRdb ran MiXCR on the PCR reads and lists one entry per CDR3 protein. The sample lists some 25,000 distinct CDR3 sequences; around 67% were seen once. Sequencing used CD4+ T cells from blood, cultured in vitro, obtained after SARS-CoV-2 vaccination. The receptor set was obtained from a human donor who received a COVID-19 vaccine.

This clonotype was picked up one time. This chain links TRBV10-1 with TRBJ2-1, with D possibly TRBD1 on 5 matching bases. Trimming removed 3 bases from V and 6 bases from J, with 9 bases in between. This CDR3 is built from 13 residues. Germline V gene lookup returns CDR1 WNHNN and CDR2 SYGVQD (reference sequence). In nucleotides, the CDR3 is TGCGCCAGCAGTGACAGGGTCGGCAATGAGCAGTTCTTC. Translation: CASSDRVGNEQFF.

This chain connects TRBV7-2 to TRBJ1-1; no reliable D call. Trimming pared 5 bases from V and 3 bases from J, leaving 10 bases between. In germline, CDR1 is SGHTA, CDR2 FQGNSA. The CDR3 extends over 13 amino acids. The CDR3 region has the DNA TGTGCCAGCAGCGGCAAGATAGACACTGAAGCTTTCTTT. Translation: CASSGKIDTEAFF.

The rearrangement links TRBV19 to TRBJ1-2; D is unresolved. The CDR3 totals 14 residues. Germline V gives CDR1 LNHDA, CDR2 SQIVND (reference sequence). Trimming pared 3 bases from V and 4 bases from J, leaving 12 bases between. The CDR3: CASSMQQAIYGYTF. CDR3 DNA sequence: TGTGCCAGTAGTATGCAGCAGGCAATCTATGGCTACACCTTC. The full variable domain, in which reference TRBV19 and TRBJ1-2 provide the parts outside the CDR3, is DGGITQSPKYLFRKEGQNVTLSCEQNLNHDAMYWYRQDPGQGLRLIYYSQIVNDFQKGDIAEGYSVSREKKESFPLTVTSAQKNPTAFYLCASSMQQAIYGYTFGSGTRLTVV.